The next 25 T cell receptor beta chains were all read from a single sample in a study of patients and donors after allogeneic stem cell transplantation. MiXCR was run by TCRdb on the RT-PCR reads, yielding one entry per CDR3 protein. The data contain approximately 150,000 distinct CDR3 sequences, approximately 22% of them singletons. The sequencing input was blood, either unsorted or a sorted T cell fraction (not recorded which). The receptor set was obtained from a human donor who was either an allogeneic HSCT recipient or a stem cell or donor lymphocyte infusion donor (not recorded which). It is not recorded whose cells these are; they may come from a transplant donor.

This clonotype was picked up a small number of times. The chain joins TRBV10-3 to TRBJ2-7; 9 nucleotides line up with TRBD1. CDR1 and CDR2 from the germline V gene are ENHRY and SYGVKD. CDR3 length: 15 residues. J gave up 4 bases and V 1 base, and 5 bases lay outside the gene matches. The CDR3 here is CAISELGQGTYEQYF. CDR3 DNA sequence: TGTGCCATCAGTGAGTTGGGACAGGGAACATACGAGCAGTACTTC.

The chain has TRBV4-2 and TRBJ2-4, with 10 bases matching TRBD2. The germline V gene encodes CDR1 LGHNA and CDR2 YNFKEQ. J gave up 2 bases and V 0 bases, and 1 base lay outside the gene matches. CDR3 size: 16 residues. This CDR3 is CASSQEAGGTKNIQYF. Here the CDR3 DNA reads TGTGCCAGCAGCCAAGAAGCGGGGGGGACCAAAAACATTCAGTACTTC.

At least ten counts were recorded for this clonotype. The chain links TRBV7-8 to TRBJ1-2; D gene ambiguous. Per germline, CDR1 SGHVS and CDR2 FQNEAQ. Trimming removed 4 bases from V and 2 bases from J, with 17 bases in between. This CDR3 spans 16 amino acids. The CDR3 here is CASSSLRVRLNYGYTF. The CDR3 coding sequence is TGTGCCAGCAGCTCCCTTCGGGTACGGTTGAACTATGGCTACACCTTC.

The rearrangement links TRBV12-3 or TRBV12-4 to TRBJ2-5; D is ambiguous. The CDR3 loop spans 11 amino acids. Trimming removed 6 bases at V and 0 bases at J, with 2 bases between. This chain's CDR3 is CASSHQETQYF. In DNA, the CDR3 is TGTGCCAGCAGCCACCAAGAGACCCAGTACTTC.

The chain links TRBV3-1 to TRBJ2-7, with no clear D. V was shortened by 1 base and J by 0 bases, with 7 bases between the two germline ends. CDR3 size: 14 residues. Germline V gene data show CDR1 as LGHDT and CDR2 as YNNKEL (reference sequence). The CDR3 loop is CASSQGAFSYEQYF. As DNA, the CDR3 is TGTGCCAGCAGCCAAGGTGCGTTCTCCTACGAGCAGTACTTC.

The chain employs TRBV7-9 and TRBJ2-3; unclear D gene. Germline V gene sequence: CDR1 SEHNR, CDR2 FQNEAQ (reference sequence). The CDR3 is 18 amino acids. V lost 5 bases, J lost 3 bases, and 24 bases lay in between. CDR3 sequence (DNA): TGTGCCAGCAGCCCCGCTTTTGGGCATTTAAGTCCGACAGATACGCAGTATTTT. Protein product: CASSPAFGHLSPTDTQYF. The full variable domain, with the rest looked up from reference TRBV7-9 and TRBJ2-3, is DTGVSQNPRHKITKRGQNVTFRCDPISEHNRLYWYRQTLGQGPEFLTYFQNEAQLEKSRLLSDRFSAERPKGSFSTLEIQRTEQGDSAMYLCASSPAFGHLSPTDTQYFGPGTRLTVL.

The V and J genes are TRBV5-1 and TRBJ2-7; D is possibly TRBD1 or TRBD2 (6 bases each). V lost 5 bases and J lost 0, with 12 bases in between. The germline CDR1 and CDR2 sequences are SGHRS and YFSETQ. The CDR3 is made up of 14 amino acids. CDR3 region: CASREGGLSYEQYF. CDR3 DNA sequence: TGCGCCAGCAGAGAAGGGGGGCTCTCCTACGAGCAGTACTTC.

The chain is built from TRBV20-1 and TRBJ2-3; 7 positions match TRBD2. From germline, CDR1 is DFQATT and CDR2 SNEGSKA (reference sequence). The CDR3 covers 16 residues. The junction had 10 bases not matched to a gene; V was cut back by 4 bases and J by 0 bases. In DNA form, the CDR3 reads TGCAGTGCTACCACGCGGACTAGTCCGAGCACAGATACGCAGTATTTT. As protein: CSATTRTSPSTDTQYF.

This clonotype was counted between two and nine times. The rearrangement links TRBV20-1 to TRBJ2-1; 10 bases map to TRBD2. The V segment lost 0 bases and the J segment 9 bases; nucleotides outside the gene matches: 8. Germline V gives CDR1 DFQATT, CDR2 SNEGSKA (reference sequence). The CDR3 is 15 amino acids. The DNA for the CDR3 is TGCAGTGCTAGAGACGTGGAGCGGGGGGGCCCTGAGCAGTTCTTC. As protein: CSARDVERGGPEQFF.

In this sample, this clonotype turned up a few times. The V and J genes are TRBV12-3 or TRBV12-4 and TRBJ1-1; possibly TRBD1 for D (6 bases). CDR3 length equals 18 residues. V dropped 1 base and J dropped 3 bases, with 21 bases sitting between them. As DNA, the CDR3 is TGTGCCAGCAGTTTAGGTTTGCCCGGGCAGGGGTTTGACACTGAAGCTTTCTTT. Protein product: CASSLGLPGQGFDTEAFF.

This chain uses TRBV5-1 with TRBJ1-4; 7 positions agree with TRBD1. With V trimmed by 4 bases and J by 6 bases, 6 bases remained unmatched. This CDR3 has 14 amino acids. The germline CDR1 and CDR2 sequences are SGHRS and YFSETQ. The chain's CDR3 is CASSLDGQDEKLFF. In DNA, the CDR3 is TGCGCCAGCAGCCTAGACGGACAGGATGAAAAACTGTTTTTT.

This clonotype was detected ten times or more. CDR3 protein: CASSLEPDQPQHF. The CDR3 DNA reads as TGCGCCAGCAGCTTGGAACCCGATCAGCCCCAGCATTTT. The chain couples TRBV5-1 to TRBJ1-5; D remains unclear. CDR1 and CDR2 from the germline V gene are SGHRS and YFSETQ. The CDR3 consists of 13 residues. Trimming removed 0 bases from V and 5 bases from J, with 6 bases in between.

This clonotype was counted a few times. J is TRBJ1-1 and V is TRBV5-1, with 11 bases that match TRBD1. The trim removed 4 bases at V and 4 bases at J, leaving 3 bases unmatched. The germline V gene has CDR1 SGHRS and CDR2 YFSETQ. The CDR3 is made up of 14 amino acids. The CDR3 spells CASSLGQGVTEAFF. The CDR3 nucleotides are TGCGCCAGCAGCCTGGGACAGGGGGTCACTGAAGCTTTCTTT.

This clonotype has at least ten counts. The chain joins TRBV7-6 to TRBJ1-1; D unclear. The CDR3 length is 15 residues. CDR1 and CDR2 (germline): SGHVS, FNYEAQ. Deletions cut 0 bases from V and 0 bases from J, with 8 bases between. The CDR3 nucleotides read TGTGCCAGCAGCTTAGCGCCGGAAATGAACACTGAAGCTTTCTTT. This gives the protein CASSLAPEMNTEAFF.

In its sample, this clonotype was seen once. The chain carries TRBV7-2 and TRBJ2-2; TRBD2 aligns across 7 bases. This CDR3 has 16 residues. The V gene's germline CDR1 is SGHTA and CDR2 FQGNSA. Trimming took 3 bases from V and 5 from J; bases not matched to a gene: 9. In nucleotides, the CDR3 is TGTGCCAGCAGCTTCTTTGCGGGGGAGCAAACCGGGGAGCTGTTTTTT. Translated: CASSFFAGEQTGELFF.

The rearrangement uses TRBV5-1 and TRBJ1-1, with no clear D. The germline CDR1 and CDR2 sequences are SGHRS and YFSETQ. This CDR3 is built from 13 residues. The V end lost 1 base, the J end lost 5 bases, and 9 bases lay between the germline ends. The CDR3 DNA reads as TGCGCCAGCAGCTTGACGGAAAGAACTGAAGCTTTCTTT. Translating gives CASSLTERTEAFF.

V is TRBV27 and J is TRBJ1-5, with 8 bases identical to TRBD1. Germline loops: CDR1 MNHEY, CDR2 SMNVEV (reference sequence). V was pared by 3 bases and J by 5 bases, with 9 bases of the junction left unmatched. The CDR3 length is 16 residues. CDR3 DNA: TGTGCCAGCAGTTTGCACAGGGGGTATGCGTATCAGCCCCAGCATTTT. Its translation: CASSLHRGYAYQPQHF.

The genes are TRBV27 and TRBJ2-1; 7 bases are a match to TRBD2. Looked up from germline, CDR1 is MNHEY and CDR2 is SMNVEV (reference sequence). This CDR3 region has 19 residues. V dropped 5 bases and J dropped 0; count of bases not matched to a gene: 16. Written as DNA, the CDR3 is TGTGCCAGCAGTCTCCTCCCCGTAGCGGGCTGGAGCTCCTACAATGAGCAGTTCTTC. Its protein product is CASSLLPVAGWSSYNEQFF.

In this sample, this clonotype turned up many times. The rearrangement joins TRBV12-3 or TRBV12-4 to TRBJ1-1; TRBD1 aligns across 9 bases. CDR3 length: 16 amino acids. J was trimmed by 1 base and V by 2 bases; bases with no gene match: 5. The CDR3 protein is CASSLRQGGPNTEAFF. In DNA, the CDR3 is TGTGCCAGCAGTTTAAGACAGGGGGGCCCGAACACTGAAGCTTTCTTT.

In this sample, this clonotype turned up a few times. The chain combines TRBV18 with TRBJ1-4; D may be TRBD1 (5 bases). V was trimmed by 2 bases and J by 0 bases, leaving 10 bases between them. Germline lookup yields CDR1 KGHSH and CDR2 LQKENI. The CDR3 is 16 amino acids. The CDR3 reads CASSPGDVSTNEKLFF. The CDR3 bases are TGTGCCAGCTCACCAGGGGACGTATCAACTAATGAAAAACTGTTTTTT.

V gene TRBV24-1 combines with J gene TRBJ2-5; D gene ambiguous. Between the trimmed V and J ends, which lost 12 bases and 5 bases, there was a span of 12 bases. Germline lookup yields CDR1 KGHDR and CDR2 SFDVKD. The CDR3 extends over 11 amino acids. The CDR3 protein is CAVWTGETQYF. DNA of the CDR3: TGTGCCGTCTGGACCGGGGAGACCCAGTACTTC.

V and J are TRBV12-3 or TRBV12-4 and TRBJ2-3, with D tentatively TRBD2 (5 bases). V lost 8 bases and J 0 bases, leaving 9 bases between the germline ends. The CDR3 has 13 residues. This CDR3 reads CASLRTSTDTQYF. The CDR3 region has the DNA TGTGCCAGCCTCCGGACTAGCACAGATACGCAGTATTTT.

This chain joins TRBV5-1 and TRBJ1-2; maybe TRBD1 (5 bases). V shed 0 bases and J shed 10 bases, with 22 bases lying between them. The CDR3 is 16 amino acids. Germline CDR1 and CDR2: SGHRS and YFSETQ. DNA for the CDR3: TGCGCCAGCAGCTTGGCCTTGTCGGCGGGCCGGGACGCCTACACCTTC. It yields the protein CASSLALSAGRDAYTF.

This clonotype was picked up many times. This chain joins TRBV4-1 and TRBJ1-4; D uncertain. The CDR3 totals 15 residues. Trimming stripped 8 bases from V and 0 bases from J, with 13 bases between. Germline loops: CDR1 MGHRA, CDR2 YSYEKL. The CDR3 nucleotides are TGCGCCAGCCGGATTGAACTAGCAACTAATGAAAAACTGTTTTTT. As protein: CASRIELATNEKLFF.

The chain links TRBV3-1 to TRBJ2-2; possible D gene TRBD2, 5 bases. The CDR3 contains 15 residues. Germline CDR1 reads LGHDT; CDR2 reads YNNKEL (reference sequence). Trimming removed 2 bases at V and 2 bases at J, with 9 bases between. The chain's CDR3 is CASSQTPGNTGELFF. CDR3 DNA sequence: TGTGCCAGCAGCCAAACTCCGGGAAACACCGGGGAGCTGTTTTTT.